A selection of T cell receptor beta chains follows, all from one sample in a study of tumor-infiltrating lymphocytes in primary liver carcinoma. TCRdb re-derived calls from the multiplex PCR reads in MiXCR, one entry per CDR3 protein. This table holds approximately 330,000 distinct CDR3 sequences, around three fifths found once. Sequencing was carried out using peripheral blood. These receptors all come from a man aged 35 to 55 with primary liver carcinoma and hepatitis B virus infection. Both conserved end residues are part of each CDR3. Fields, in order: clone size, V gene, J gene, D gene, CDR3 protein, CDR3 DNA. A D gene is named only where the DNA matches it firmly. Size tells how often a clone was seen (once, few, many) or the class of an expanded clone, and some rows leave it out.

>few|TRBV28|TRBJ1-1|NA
CASSSSSGRTSSGAEAFF
TGTGCCAGCAGCTCCAGCTCAGGTCGAACGAGTTCCGGGGCTGAAGCTTTCTTT
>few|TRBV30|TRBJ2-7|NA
CAWKPQGYEQYF
TGTGCCTGGAAGCCTCAGGGCTACGAGCAGTACTTC
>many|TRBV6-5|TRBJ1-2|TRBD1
CASSYQAGGYGYTF
TGTGCCAGCAGTTATCAAGCAGGGGGATACGGCTACACCTTC
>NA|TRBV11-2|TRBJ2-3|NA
CASSTSGLCRDTQYF
TGTGCCAGCAGCACAAGCGGGCTCTGCAGGGATACGCAGTATTTT
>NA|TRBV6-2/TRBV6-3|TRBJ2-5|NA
CAISYGTADQETQYF
TGTGCCATCTCCTACGGGACGGCTGACCAAGAGACCCAGTACTTC
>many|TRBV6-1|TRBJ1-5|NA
CASNDTPEVWQPQHF
TGTGCCAGCAACGACACGCCAGAAGTATGGCAGCCCCAGCATTTT
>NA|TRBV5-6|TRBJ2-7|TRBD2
CTSSCMGPRMREVFCEQYF
TGTACCAGCAGCTGTATGGGACCCAGGATGCGGGAGGTGTTTTGCGAGCAGTACTTC
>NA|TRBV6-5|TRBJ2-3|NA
CASSSRSGRGTDTQYF
TGTGCAAGCAGTTCGCGGTCAGGGCGGGGCACAGATACGCAGTATTTT
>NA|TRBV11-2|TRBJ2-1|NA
CASSLDFSGVSDNDQFF
TGTGCCAGCAGCTTAGATTTTTCAGGTGTGAGCGACAATGATCAGTTCTTC
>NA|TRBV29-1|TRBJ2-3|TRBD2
CSVGGLTSTNKQYF
TGCAGCGTTGGTGGTTTGACTAGCACAAATAAGCAGTATTTT
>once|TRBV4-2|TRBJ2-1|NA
CASGLVHSDNEQFF
TGTGCTAGCGGCCTAGTGCACAGCGACAATGAGCAGTTCTTC
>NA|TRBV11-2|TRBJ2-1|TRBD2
CARTIGGVHREQFF
TGTGCCAGGACTATCGGGGGGGTTCATAGAGAGCAGTTCTTC
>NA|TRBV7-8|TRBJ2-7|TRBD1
CASSLLAQGVSYKQYF
TGTGCCAGCAGCTTATTAGCACAGGGGGTCTCCTACAAGCAGTACTTC
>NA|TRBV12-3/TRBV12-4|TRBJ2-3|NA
CASMPGLGIDTQYF
TGTGCCAGCATGCCGGGACTGGGGATAGATACGCAGTATTTT
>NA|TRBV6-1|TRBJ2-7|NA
CASSESPDGYEQYF
TGTGCTAGCAGTGAATCCCCGGACGGCTACGAGCAGTACTTC
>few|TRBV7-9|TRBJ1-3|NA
CASSPATGGGNTIYF
TGTGCCAGCAGCCCCGCGACAGGCGGTGGAAACACCATATATTTT
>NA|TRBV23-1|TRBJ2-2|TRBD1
CASSGQGVFTGQLFF
TGCGCCAGCAGTGGGCAGGGGGTATTCACTGGGCAGCTGTTTTTC